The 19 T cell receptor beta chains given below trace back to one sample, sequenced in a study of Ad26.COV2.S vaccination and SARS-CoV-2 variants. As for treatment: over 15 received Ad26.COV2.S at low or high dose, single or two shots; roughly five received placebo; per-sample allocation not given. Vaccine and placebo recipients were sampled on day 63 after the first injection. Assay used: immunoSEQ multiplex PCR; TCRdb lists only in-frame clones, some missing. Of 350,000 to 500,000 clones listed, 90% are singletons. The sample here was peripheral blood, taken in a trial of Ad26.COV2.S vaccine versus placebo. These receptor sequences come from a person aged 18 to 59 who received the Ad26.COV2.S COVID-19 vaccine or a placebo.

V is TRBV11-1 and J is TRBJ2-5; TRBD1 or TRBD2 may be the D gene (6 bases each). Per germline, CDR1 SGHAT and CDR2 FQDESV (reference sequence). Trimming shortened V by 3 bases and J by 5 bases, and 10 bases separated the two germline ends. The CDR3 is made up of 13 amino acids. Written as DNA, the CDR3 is TGTGCCAGCAGCTTTGGGGGGCGGGAGACCCAGTACTTC. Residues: CASSFGGRETQYF.

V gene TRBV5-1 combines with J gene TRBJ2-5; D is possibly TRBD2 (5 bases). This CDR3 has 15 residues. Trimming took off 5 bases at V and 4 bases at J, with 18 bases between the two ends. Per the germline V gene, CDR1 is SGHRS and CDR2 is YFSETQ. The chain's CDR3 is CASRRYGETAETQYF. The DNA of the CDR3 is TGCGCCAGCAGGAGGTACGGGGAAACGGCAGAGACCCAGTACTTC.

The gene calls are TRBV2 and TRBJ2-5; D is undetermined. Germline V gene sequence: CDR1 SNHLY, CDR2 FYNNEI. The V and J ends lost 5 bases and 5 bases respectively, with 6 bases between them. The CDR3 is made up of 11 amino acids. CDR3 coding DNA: TGTGCCAGCAGTCTCGGGGAGACCCAGTACTTC. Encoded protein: CASSLGETQYF.

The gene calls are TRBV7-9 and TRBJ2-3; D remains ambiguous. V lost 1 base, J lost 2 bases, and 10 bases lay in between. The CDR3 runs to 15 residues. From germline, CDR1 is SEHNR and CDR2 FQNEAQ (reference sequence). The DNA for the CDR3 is TGTGCCAGCAGCTTAGATGGCAGGATCACAGATACGCAGTATTTT. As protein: CASSLDGRITDTQYF.

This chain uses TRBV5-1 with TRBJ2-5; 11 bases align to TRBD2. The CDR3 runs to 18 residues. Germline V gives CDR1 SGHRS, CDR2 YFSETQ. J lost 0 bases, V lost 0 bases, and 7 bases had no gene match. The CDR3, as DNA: TGCGCCAGCAGCTTGGGACTAGCGGGACTAGCGTACCAAGAGACCCAGTACTTC. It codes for CASSLGLAGLAYQETQYF.

CDR3 DNA sequence: TGTGCCAGCAGTTTGTCAGGGCAGGGGGCAACTAATGAAAAACTGTTTTTT. This translates into CASSLSGQGATNEKLFF. The V and J genes are TRBV27 and TRBJ1-4; 7 bases fit TRBD1. The CDR3 is 17 residues long. CDR1 is MNHEY and CDR2 is SMNVEV in the germline V gene (reference sequence). The ends lost 3 bases at V and 0 bases at J; junction bases unmatched: 7.

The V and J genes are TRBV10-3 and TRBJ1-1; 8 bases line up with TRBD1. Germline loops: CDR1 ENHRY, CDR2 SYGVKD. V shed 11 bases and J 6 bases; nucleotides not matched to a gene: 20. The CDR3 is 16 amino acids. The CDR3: CASEDRVRKSASEAFF. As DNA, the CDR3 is TGTGCCTCCGAGGACAGGGTAAGAAAGAGCGCCTCTGAAGCTTTCTTT.

CDR3 DNA: TGTGCCAGCCTCGGGCTAGCGGGAGGAATAGATACGCAGTATTTT. Translation: CASLGLAGGIDTQYF. The chain employs TRBV7-2 and TRBJ2-3; TRBD2 matches at 11 bases. This CDR3 spans 15 amino acids. CDR1 SGHTA and CDR2 FQGNSA come from the germline V gene. The V segment lost 8 bases and the J segment 5 bases; nucleotides outside the gene matches: 9.

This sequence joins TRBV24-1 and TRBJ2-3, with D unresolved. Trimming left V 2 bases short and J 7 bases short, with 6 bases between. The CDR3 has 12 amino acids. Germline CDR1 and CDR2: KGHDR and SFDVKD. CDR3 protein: CATSDYLNTQYF. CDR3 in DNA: TGTGCCACCAGTGATTATTTAAATACGCAGTATTTT.

The CDR3 loop reads CASSPAGVAAGELFF. The DNA for the CDR3 is TGCGCCAGCAGCCCAGCGGGAGTTGCTGCCGGGGAGCTGTTTTTT. The chain couples TRBV4-1 to TRBJ2-2; 8 bases agree with TRBD2. V gave up 4 bases and J gave up 6 bases; unmatched junction bases: 7. The CDR3 is made up of 15 amino acids. Germline CDR1 reads MGHRA; CDR2 reads YSYEKL.

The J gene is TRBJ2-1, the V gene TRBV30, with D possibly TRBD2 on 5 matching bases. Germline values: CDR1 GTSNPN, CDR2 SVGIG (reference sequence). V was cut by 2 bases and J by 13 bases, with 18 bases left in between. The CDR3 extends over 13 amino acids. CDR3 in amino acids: CAWSTASSFVQFF. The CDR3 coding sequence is TGTGCCTGGAGTACTGCTAGCAGTTTCGTTCAGTTCTTC.

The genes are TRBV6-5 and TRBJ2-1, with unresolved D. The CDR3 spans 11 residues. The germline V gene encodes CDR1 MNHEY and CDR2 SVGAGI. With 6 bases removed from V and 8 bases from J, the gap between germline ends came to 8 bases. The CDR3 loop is CASSREDEQFF. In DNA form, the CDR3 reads TGTGCCAGCAGCCGTGAGGATGAGCAGTTCTTC.

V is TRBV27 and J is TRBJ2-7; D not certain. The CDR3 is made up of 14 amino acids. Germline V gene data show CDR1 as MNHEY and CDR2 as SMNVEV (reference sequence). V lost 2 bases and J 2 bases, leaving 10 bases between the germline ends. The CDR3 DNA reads TGTGCCAGCAGTTTAAAAAGTTACCCCTACGAGCAGTACTTC. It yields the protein CASSLKSYPYEQYF.

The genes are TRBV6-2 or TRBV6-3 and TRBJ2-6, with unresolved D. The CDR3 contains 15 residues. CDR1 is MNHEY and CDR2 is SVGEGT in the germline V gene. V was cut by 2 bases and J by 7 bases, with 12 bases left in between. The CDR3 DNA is TGTGCCAGCAGTTACCGTCCAGCCTCCGCCAACGTCCTGACTTTC. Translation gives CASSYRPASANVLTF.

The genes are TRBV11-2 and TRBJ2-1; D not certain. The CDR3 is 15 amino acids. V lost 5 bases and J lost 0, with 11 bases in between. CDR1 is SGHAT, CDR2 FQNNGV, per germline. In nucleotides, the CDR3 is TGTGCCAGCAGCCCAACGCTAAGCTCCTACAATGAGCAGTTCTTC. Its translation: CASSPTLSSYNEQFF.

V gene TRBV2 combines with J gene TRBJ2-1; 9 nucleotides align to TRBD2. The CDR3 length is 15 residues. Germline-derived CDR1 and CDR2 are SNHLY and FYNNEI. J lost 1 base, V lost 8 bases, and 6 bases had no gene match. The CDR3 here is CASCKAGGSYNEQFF. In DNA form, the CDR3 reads TGTGCCAGCTGTAAGGCGGGAGGGTCCTACAATGAGCAGTTCTTC.

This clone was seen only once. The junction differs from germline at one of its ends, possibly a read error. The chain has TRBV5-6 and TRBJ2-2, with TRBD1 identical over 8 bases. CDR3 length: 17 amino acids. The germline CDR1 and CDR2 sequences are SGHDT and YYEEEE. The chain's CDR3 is CASSLIPQGAKTGELFF. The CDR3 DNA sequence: TGTGCCAGCAGCTTAATACCTCAGGGGGCGAAAACCGGGGAGCTGTTTTTT.

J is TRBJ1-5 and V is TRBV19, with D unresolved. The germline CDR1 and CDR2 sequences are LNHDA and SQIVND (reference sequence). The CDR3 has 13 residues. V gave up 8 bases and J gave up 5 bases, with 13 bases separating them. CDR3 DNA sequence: TGTGCCAGTGTTCTGAGGAGGGATCAGCCCCAGCATTTT. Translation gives CASVLRRDQPQHF.

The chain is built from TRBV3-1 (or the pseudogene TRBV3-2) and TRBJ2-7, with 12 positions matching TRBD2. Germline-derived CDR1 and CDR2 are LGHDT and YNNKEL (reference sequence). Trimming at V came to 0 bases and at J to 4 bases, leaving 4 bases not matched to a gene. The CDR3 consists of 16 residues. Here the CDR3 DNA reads TGTGCCAGCAGCCAAGATCTAGCGGGAGGGGAATACGAGCAGTACTTC. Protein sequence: CASSQDLAGGEYEQYF.